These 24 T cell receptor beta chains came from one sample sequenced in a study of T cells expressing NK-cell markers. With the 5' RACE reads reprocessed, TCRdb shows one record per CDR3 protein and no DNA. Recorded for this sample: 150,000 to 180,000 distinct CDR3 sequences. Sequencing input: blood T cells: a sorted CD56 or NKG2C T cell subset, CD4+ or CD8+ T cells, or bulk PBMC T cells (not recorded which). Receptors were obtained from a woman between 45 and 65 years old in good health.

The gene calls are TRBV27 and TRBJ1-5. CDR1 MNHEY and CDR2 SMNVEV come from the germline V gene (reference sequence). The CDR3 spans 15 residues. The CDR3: CASRPAGYSNQPQHF.

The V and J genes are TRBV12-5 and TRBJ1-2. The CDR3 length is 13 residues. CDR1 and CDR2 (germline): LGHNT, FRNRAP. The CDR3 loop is CASGLAHFGGYTF.

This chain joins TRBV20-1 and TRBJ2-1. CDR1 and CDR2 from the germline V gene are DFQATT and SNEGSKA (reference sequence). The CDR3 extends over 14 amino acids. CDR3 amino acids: CSARVRDNYNEQFF.

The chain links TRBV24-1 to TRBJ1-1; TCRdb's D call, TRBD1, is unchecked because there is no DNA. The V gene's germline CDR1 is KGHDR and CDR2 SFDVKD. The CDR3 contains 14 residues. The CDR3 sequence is CATSGSGTGAEAFF.

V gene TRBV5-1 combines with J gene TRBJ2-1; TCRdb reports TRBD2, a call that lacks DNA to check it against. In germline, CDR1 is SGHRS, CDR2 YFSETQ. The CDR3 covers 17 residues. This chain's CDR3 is CASSSGLAGVGYNEQFF.

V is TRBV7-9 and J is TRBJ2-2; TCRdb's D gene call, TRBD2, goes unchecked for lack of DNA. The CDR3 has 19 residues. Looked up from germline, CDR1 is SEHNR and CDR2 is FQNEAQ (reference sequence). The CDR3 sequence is CASSPGTSGRAGDTGELFF.

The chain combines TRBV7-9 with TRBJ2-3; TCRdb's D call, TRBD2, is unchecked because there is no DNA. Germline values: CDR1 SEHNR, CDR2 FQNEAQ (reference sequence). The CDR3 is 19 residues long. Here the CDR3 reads CASSPRLAGSPLHTDTQYF.

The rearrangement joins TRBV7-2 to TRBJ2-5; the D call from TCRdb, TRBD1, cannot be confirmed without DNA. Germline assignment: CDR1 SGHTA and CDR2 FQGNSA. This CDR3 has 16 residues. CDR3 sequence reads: CASSPPFSRGEETQYF.

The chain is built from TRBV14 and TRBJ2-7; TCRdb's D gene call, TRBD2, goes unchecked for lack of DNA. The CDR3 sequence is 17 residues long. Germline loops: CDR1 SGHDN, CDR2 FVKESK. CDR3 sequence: CASSLSPGLATNYEQYF.

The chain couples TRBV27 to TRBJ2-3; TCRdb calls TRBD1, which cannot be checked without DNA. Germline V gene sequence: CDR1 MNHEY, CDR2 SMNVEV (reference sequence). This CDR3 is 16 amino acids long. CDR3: CASSSPVTLGTDTQYF.

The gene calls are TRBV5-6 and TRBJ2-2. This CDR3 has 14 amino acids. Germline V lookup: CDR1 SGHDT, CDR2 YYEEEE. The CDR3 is CASSLLERTGELFF.

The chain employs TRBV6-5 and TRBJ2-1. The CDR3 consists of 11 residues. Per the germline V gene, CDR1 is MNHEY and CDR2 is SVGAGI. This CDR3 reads CASSYSGEQFF.

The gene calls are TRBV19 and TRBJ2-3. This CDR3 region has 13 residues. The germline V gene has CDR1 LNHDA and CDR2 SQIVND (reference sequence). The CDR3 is CASSMVSGDTQYF.

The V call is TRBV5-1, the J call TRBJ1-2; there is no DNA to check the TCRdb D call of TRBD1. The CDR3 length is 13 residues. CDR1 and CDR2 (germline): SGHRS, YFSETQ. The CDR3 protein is CASSLRTGDGYTF.

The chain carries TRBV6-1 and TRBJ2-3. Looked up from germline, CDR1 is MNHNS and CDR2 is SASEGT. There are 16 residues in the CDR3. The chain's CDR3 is CASSEPTLWSTDTQYF.

The CDR3 sequence: CASSEGHSYEQYF. The genes are TRBV6-1 and TRBJ2-7. The CDR3 has 13 amino acids. Germline loops: CDR1 MNHNS, CDR2 SASEGT.

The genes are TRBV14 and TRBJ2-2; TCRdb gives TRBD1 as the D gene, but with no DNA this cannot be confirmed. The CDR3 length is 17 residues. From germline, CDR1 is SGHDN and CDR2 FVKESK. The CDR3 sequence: CASSQDTTGPVTGELFF.

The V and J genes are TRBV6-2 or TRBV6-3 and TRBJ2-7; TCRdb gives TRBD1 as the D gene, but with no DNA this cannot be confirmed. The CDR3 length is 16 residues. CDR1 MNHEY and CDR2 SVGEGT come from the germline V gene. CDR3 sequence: CASSRPTRQGDYERYF.

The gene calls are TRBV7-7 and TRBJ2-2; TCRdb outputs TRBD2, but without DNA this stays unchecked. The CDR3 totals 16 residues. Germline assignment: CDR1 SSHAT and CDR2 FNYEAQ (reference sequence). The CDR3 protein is CASSRTLAGNTGELFF.

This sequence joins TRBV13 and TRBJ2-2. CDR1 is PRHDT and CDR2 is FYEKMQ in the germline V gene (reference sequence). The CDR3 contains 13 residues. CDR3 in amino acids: CASSFRSTGELFF.

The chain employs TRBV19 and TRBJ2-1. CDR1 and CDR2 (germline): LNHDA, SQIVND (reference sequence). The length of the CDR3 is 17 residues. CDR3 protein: CASSIVDSGRSYNEQFF.

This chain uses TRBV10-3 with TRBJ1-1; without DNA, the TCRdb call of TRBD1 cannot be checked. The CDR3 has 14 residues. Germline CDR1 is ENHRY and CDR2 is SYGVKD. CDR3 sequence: CAISGPLGHTEAFF.

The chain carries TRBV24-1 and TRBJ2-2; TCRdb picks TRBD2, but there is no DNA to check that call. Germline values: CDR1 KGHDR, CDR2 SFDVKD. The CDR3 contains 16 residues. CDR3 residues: CATSSPVAPSPGELFF.

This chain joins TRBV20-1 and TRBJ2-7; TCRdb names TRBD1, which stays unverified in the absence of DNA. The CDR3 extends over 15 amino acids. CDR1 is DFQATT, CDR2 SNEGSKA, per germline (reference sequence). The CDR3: CSAELNRDSTYEQYF.